This passage covers 17 T cell receptor beta chains from one sample sequenced in a study of blood T cell repertoires in COVID-19. Sequencing used immunoSEQ multiplex PCR; TCRdb keeps in-frame clones, though not all of them. The sample records approximately 250,000 clones, around nine tenths being singletons. Specimen: peripheral blood. These receptors were collected from a man aged 40-49 years with active or convalescent COVID-19.

This sequence joins TRBV7-2 and TRBJ2-1, with 9 bases aligning to TRBD1. J was trimmed by 3 bases and V by 6 bases; bases with no gene match: 3. There are 14 residues in the CDR3. Germline V gene data show CDR1 as SGHTA and CDR2 as FQGNSA. CDR3 region: CASRRQGDYNEQFF. The CDR3 coding sequence is TGTGCCAGCAGGCGACAGGGGGACTACAATGAGCAGTTCTTC. Variable domain in full (rest from reference TRBV7-2 and TRBJ2-1): GAGVSQSPSNKVTEKGKDVELRCDPISGHTALYWYRQSLGQGLEFLIYFQGNSAPDKSGLPSDRFSAERTGGSVSTLTIQRTQQEDSAVYLCASRRQGDYNEQFFGPGTRLTVL.

Turning to this clone: At the DNA level, this CDR3 is encoded by other sequences in the same sample as well. The rearrangement joins TRBV18 to TRBJ1-3, with 8 bases fitting TRBD1. In germline, CDR1 is KGHSH, CDR2 LQKENI. J was trimmed by 3 bases and V by 3 bases; bases with no gene match: 4. This CDR3 is 15 amino acids long. The CDR3 loop reads CASSPGGQGGNTIYF. In nucleotides, the CDR3 is TGTGCCAGCTCACCCGGAGGACAGGGTGGAAACACCATATATTTT.

In DNA, the CDR3 is TGCAGCGTTGAAGATCTAACTAGCGGGATCTACGAGCAGTACTTC. It encodes CSVEDLTSGIYEQYF. J is TRBJ2-7 and V is TRBV29-1, with 10 bases aligning to TRBD2. V was pared by 0 bases and J by 3 bases, with 5 bases of the junction left unmatched. Germline loops: CDR1 SQVTM, CDR2 ANQGSEA. The CDR3 has 15 residues.

This clone appeared once. Within the sample, other DNA sequences also encode this same CDR3. This chain joins TRBV28 and TRBJ2-2, with 9 bases fitting TRBD1. Germline V gene sequence: CDR1 MDHEN, CDR2 SYDVKM. V gave up 4 bases and J gave up 5 bases; unmatched junction bases: 2. The CDR3 is made up of 14 amino acids. The CDR3 loop reads CASSSGQGTGELFF. CDR3 DNA: TGTGCCAGCAGTTCGGGACAGGGAACCGGGGAGCTGTTTTTT. The full variable domain, rest sourced from reference TRBV28 and TRBJ2-2, is DVKVTQSSRYLVKRTGEKVFLECVQDMDHENMFWYRQDPGLGLRLIYFSYDVKMKEKGDIPEGYSVSREKKERFSLILESASTNQTSMYLCASSSGQGTGELFFGEGSRLTVL.

The chain employs TRBV2 and TRBJ2-1; tentatively, D is TRBD1 (5 bases). V dropped 7 bases and J dropped 7 bases, with 17 bases sitting between them. Germline-derived CDR1 and CDR2 are SNHLY and FYNNEI. CDR3 length: 14 amino acids. CDR3 region: CASMIGAPWNEQFF. CDR3 DNA: TGTGCCAGCATGATAGGGGCGCCTTGGAATGAGCAGTTCTTC.

The rearrangement joins TRBV5-4 to TRBJ2-1, with 12 bases aligning to TRBD2. V lost 2 bases and J lost 8; bases outside the gene matches: 5. The CDR3 totals 15 residues. Looked up from germline, CDR1 is SGHNT and CDR2 is YYREEE (reference sequence). The CDR3 is CASSLRLAGADEQFF. DNA for the CDR3: TGTGCCAGCAGCTTACGACTAGCGGGAGCTGATGAGCAGTTCTTC.

This rearrangement joins TRBV24-1 to TRBJ1-5; no clear D. The CDR3 is 18 amino acids. Germline V gene lookup returns CDR1 KGHDR and CDR2 SFDVKD. Trimming took off 0 bases at V and 2 bases at J, with 16 bases between the two ends. The CDR3 here is CATSDLEINHRGNQPQHF. The CDR3 DNA reads as TGTGCCACCAGTGATTTGGAGATAAATCATCGAGGCAATCAGCCCCAGCATTTT.

This chain connects TRBV30 to TRBJ1-2; weak D call: TRBD1 (5 bases). The CDR3 sequence is 15 residues long. Germline values: CDR1 GTSNPN, CDR2 SVGIG (reference sequence). The germline V and J ends were trimmed by 4 bases and 3 bases, with 18 bases remaining between them. CDR3 coding DNA: TGTGCCTGGACTCCACTAGGCAGGGAGGACTATGGCTACACCTTC. Translated: CAWTPLGREDYGYTF.

This rearrangement joins TRBV24-1 to TRBJ2-5; a weak D match, TRBD2 (7 bases). Between the trimmed V and J ends, which lost 5 bases and 5 bases, there was a span of 17 bases. The CDR3 sequence is 15 residues long. The V gene's germline CDR1 is KGHDR and CDR2 SFDVKD. The DNA for the CDR3 is TGTGCCACCAGTGGGGGGGGCGCCCTGAAGGAGACCCAGTACTTC. Translating gives CATSGGGALKETQYF.

The rearrangement joins TRBV5-6 to TRBJ2-5; 8 positions match TRBD2. CDR3 length: 15 residues. V lost 3 bases to trimming and J lost 5 bases; unmatched junction nucleotides: 9. Germline-derived CDR1 and CDR2 are SGHDT and YYEEEE. CDR3 region: CASSSRGGLGETQYF. DNA of the CDR3: TGTGCCAGCAGCTCCCGGGGGGGCCTGGGGGAGACCCAGTACTTC. The full variable domain, with the rest looked up from reference TRBV5-6 and TRBJ2-5, is DAGVTQSPTHLIKTRGQQVTLRCSPKSGHDTVSWYQQALGQGPQFIFQYYEEEERQRGNFPDRFSGHQFPNYSSELNVNALLLGDSALYLCASSSRGGLGETQYFGPGTRLLVL.

The J gene is TRBJ2-5, the V gene TRBV20-1, with 13 bases fitting TRBD2. The CDR3 length is 15 residues. Germline trimming cut 3 bases from V and 2 bases from J; bases unmatched to any gene: 3. CDR1 is DFQATT and CDR2 is SNEGSKA in the germline V gene (reference sequence). The CDR3 nucleotides read TGCAGTGCTAGTCCGGGACTAGCGGGACAAGAGACCCAGTACTTC. Its protein is CSASPGLAGQETQYF.

The chain recombines TRBV5-1 with TRBJ1-2; 8 bases are shared with TRBD1. From germline, CDR1 is SGHRS and CDR2 YFSETQ. V shed 6 bases, J shed 5 bases, and the junction held 6 bases outside the gene matches. The CDR3 consists of 13 residues. The CDR3 bases are TGCGCCAGCAAAAAACAGGGGGTGTATGGCTACACCTTC. As protein: CASKKQGVYGYTF.

The chain is built from TRBV18 and TRBJ2-5; 8 bases align to TRBD1. The length of the CDR3 is 15 residues. The V gene end was trimmed by 3 bases and the J gene end by 2 bases; junction bases not matched to a gene: 5. Germline-derived CDR1 and CDR2 are KGHSH and LQKENI. CDR3 in amino acids: CASSPSDRGQETQYF. CDR3 sequence (DNA): TGTGCCAGCTCACCGTCCGACAGGGGACAAGAGACCCAGTACTTC.

The chain is built from TRBV7-2 and TRBJ2-7, with D possibly TRBD1 on 6 matching bases. This CDR3 region has 16 residues. Germline-derived CDR1 and CDR2 are SGHTA and FQGNSA. V lost 7 bases and J 1 base, leaving 20 bases between the germline ends. The CDR3 protein is CASMVSRGYGSYEQYF. The CDR3 region has the DNA TGTGCCAGCATGGTTTCCAGGGGATACGGGTCCTACGAGCAGTACTTC.

The chain carries TRBV13 and TRBJ1-1, with 8 nucleotides matching TRBD1. V dropped 5 bases and J dropped 2; count of bases not matched to a gene: 10. CDR1 PRHDT and CDR2 FYEKMQ come from the germline V gene (reference sequence). This CDR3 region has 16 residues. The CDR3 bases are TGTGCCAGCAGCGACCCATCGACAGGGGTAAACACTGAAGCTTTCTTT. This translates into CASSDPSTGVNTEAFF.

This sequence joins TRBV5-5 and TRBJ2-7, with 7 bases identical to TRBD2. Germline V gives CDR1 SGHKS, CDR2 YYEKEE (reference sequence). CDR3 size: 12 residues. J was trimmed by 5 bases and V by 3 bases; bases with no gene match: 2. This chain's CDR3 is CASSSTSNEQYF. DNA of the CDR3: TGTGCCAGCAGCTCGACTAGCAACGAGCAGTACTTC.

This sequence joins TRBV7-2 and TRBJ1-2; TRBD1 matches at 7 bases. V was pared by 6 bases and J by 8 bases, with 6 bases of the junction left unmatched. Germline CDR1 SGHTA, CDR2 FQGNSA. The CDR3 consists of 12 residues. The CDR3 DNA reads TGTGCCAGCAGATCGCAGGGGGAAGGCTACACCTTC. It is translated as CASRSQGEGYTF. The variable domain in full, completed from reference TRBV7-2 and TRBJ1-2, reads GAGVSQSPSNKVTEKGKDVELRCDPISGHTALYWYRQSLGQGLEFLIYFQGNSAPDKSGLPSDRFSAERTGGSVSTLTIQRTQQEDSAVYLCASRSQGEGYTFGSGTRLTVV.